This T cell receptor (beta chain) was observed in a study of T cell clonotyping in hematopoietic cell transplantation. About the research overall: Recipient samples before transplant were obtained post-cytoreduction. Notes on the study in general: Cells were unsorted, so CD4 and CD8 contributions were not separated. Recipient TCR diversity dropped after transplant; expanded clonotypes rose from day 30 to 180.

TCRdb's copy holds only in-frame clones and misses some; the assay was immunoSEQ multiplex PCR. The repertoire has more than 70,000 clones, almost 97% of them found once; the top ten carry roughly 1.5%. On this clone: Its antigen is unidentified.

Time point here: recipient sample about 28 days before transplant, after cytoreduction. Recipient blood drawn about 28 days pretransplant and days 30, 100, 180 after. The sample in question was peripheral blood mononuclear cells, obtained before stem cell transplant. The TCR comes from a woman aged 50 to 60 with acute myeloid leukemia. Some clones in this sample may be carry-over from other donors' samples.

The CDR3 loop reads CSVISGRSSYEQYF. The CDR3 region has the DNA TGCAGCGTCATTAGCGGGAGGAGCTCCTACGAGCAGTACTTC. The chain employs TRBV29-1 and TRBJ2-7, with 10 bases lining up with TRBD2. This CDR3 comprises 14 residues. The junction had 5 bases not matched to a gene; V was cut back by 6 bases and J by 0 bases. Germline loops: CDR1 SQVTM, CDR2 ANQGSEA.